This T cell receptor (beta chain) was recorded in a study of neurological immune-mediated disorders. Study-wide results and limits: HTLV-1-associated myelopathy ranked highest for TCR clonal expansion and multiple sclerosis lowest, beneath healthy controls.

This clonotype has a count of ten or more. What it recognizes is unknown. Between the trimmed V and J ends, which lost 2 bases and 3 bases, there was a span of 12 bases. The CDR3 length is 14 residues. Germline-derived CDR1 and CDR2 are SGHRS and YFSETQ. TCRdb re-called the 5' RACE reads through MiXCR, storing one row per CDR3 protein. There are tens of thousands of distinct CDR3 sequences in the sample; nearly 5% occur only once, and roughly 9% lies in the top ten. The sequenced sample consisted of CD4+ T cells from blood. This clonotype originated in a man between 18 and 35 years old in good health. This rearrangement joins TRBV5-1 to TRBJ2-7; perhaps D is TRBD1 or TRBD2 (5 bases each). CDR3 DNA: TGCGCCAGCAGCTTCGGGGTGGGGGTCTACGAGCAGTACTTC. Translation: CASSFGVGVYEQYF.